This TCR beta chain was recovered during a study of blood T cell repertoires in COVID-19. About the study: Sites across the United States, Italy and Spain contributed samples from acute and convalescent COVID-19.

Original handling: Amplification with reference gene primers provided the estimates of nucleated cell counts. Profiling relied on immunoSEQ multiplex PCR, and the TCRdb table lists in-frame clones only, not all of them. For V, J and clone size, that table is used; D and trimming come from the DNA. Of 95,000 to 150,000 clones in the sample, roughly 89% were seen once. Self-reported history from a screening survey and questionnaire set each donor's cohort. Recovered status applied to Cohort 3 donors who had two consecutive negative PCRs. It also applied to those with clearance or with symptom resolution. Sequencing input: PBMCs or T cells enriched from blood (not recorded which). The receptor's source is a young woman who had recovered from COVID-19.

The DNA for the CDR3 is TGTGCCAGCAGCCAAGAGGAGGGTTTCGCGCCGGGACAGCCAAACTATGGCTACACCTTC. This sequence encodes CASSQEEGFAPGQPNYGYTF. The chain is built from TRBV4-2 and TRBJ1-2; TRBD1 agrees at 7 bases. After removal of 0 bases from V and 2 bases from J, the junction contained 18 bases not matched to a gene. The CDR3 covers 20 residues. Per the germline V gene, CDR1 is LGHNA and CDR2 is YNFKEQ.